This T cell receptor (beta chain) was found in a study of a mutant IDH1 vaccine in newly diagnosed glioma. Study-level background: Beforehand, treatment had been radiotherapy, temozolomide, or both; the majority received both. Regarding the study as a whole: Pseudoprogression appeared independent of alterations in top peripheral clonotypes.

CDR3 length: 14 amino acids. The V gene lost 4 bases and the J gene lost 2 bases, with 6 bases spanning the gap. In germline, CDR1 is MNHEY, CDR2 SVGAGI. To note about this clone: Its antigen is not known.

Stated time point: baseline, week 1 (first vaccination visit). Treatment denoted: pre-vaccination baseline after standard-of-care therapy. Donors harbored newly found WHO grade 3 or 4 IDH1-mutant, ATRX-lost astrocytomas. TCRdb's copy holds only in-frame clones and misses some; the assay was immunoSEQ multiplex PCR. The sample lists tens of thousands of clones; about four fifths were seen once. Source: PBMCs, taken from a glioma patient treated with radiotherapy, temozolomide or both. This TCR was sampled from a woman in her 50s with glioma. This chain joins TRBV6-5 and TRBJ2-6; D unclear. The CDR3 here is CASSLYPGANVLTF. The CDR3 nucleotides are TGTGCCAGCAGTTTGTACCCTGGGGCCAACGTCCTGACTTTC.